This T cell receptor (beta chain) was captured in a study of regulatory T cells in long-lasting Graves disease. V was trimmed by 3 bases and J by 6 bases, leaving 19 bases between them. Germline V gene lookup returns CDR1 SGHRS and CDR2 YFSETQ. This CDR3 has 15 residues. The time point is: newly diagnosed GD, antithyroid drugs for less than 3 months. The TCR library was made from RNA extracted from PBMCs. This clonotype was seen many times. Construction of the TCR beta libraries employed iRepertoire HTBI primers in conjunction with Arm-PCR of CDR3 regions. TCRdb passed the multiplex PCR reads through MiXCR, listing each CDR3 protein once. In the table there are over 200,000 distinct CDR3 sequences, 15% to 20% of which are singletons. The sample also formed part of further work on T cells in Graves' hyperthyroidism and ophthalmopathy.

The clonotype comes from a woman in her twenties or thirties with Graves disease. Source: peripheral blood mononuclear cells (PBMCs), taken at new diagnosis, from a patient treated with antithyroid drugs. This rearrangement joins TRBV5-1 to TRBJ2-7, with D possibly TRBD1 on 5 matching bases. The CDR3 region has the DNA TGCGCCAGCAGCTCAGGGTTAGGGGAACCTTGCGAGCAGTACTTC. Its translation is CASSSGLGEPCEQYF.